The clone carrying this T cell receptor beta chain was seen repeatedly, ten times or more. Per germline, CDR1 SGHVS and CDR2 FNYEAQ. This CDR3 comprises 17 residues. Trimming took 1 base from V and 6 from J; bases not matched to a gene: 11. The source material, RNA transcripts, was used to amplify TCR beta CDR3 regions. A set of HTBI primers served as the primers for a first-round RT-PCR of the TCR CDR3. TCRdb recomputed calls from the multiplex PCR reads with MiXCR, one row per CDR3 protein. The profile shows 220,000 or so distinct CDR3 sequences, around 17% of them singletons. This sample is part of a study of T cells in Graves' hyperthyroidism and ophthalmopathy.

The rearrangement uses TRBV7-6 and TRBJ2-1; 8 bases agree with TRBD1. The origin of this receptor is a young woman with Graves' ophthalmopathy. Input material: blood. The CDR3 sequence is CASSLGQGTGSRNEQFF. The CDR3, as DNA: TGTGCCAGCAGCTTAGGACAGGGGACGGGGTCTCGCAATGAGCAGTTCTTC.